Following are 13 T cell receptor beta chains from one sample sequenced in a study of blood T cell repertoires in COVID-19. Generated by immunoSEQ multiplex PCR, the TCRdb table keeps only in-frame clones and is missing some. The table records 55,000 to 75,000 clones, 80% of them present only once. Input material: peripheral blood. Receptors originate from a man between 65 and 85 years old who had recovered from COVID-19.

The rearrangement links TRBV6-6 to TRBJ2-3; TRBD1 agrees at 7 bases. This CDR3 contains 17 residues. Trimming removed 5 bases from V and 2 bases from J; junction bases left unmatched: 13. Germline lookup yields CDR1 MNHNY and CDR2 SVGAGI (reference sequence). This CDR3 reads CASSPRGKSVLTDTQYF. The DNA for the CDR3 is TGTGCCAGCAGTCCCAGGGGGAAGAGTGTGCTCACAGATACGCAGTATTTT.

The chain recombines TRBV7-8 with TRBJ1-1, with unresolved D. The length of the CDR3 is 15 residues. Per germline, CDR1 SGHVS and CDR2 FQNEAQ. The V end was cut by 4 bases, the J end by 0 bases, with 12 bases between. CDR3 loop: CASSSSELMNTEAFF. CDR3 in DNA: TGTGCCAGCAGCTCATCGGAACTAATGAACACTGAAGCTTTCTTT.

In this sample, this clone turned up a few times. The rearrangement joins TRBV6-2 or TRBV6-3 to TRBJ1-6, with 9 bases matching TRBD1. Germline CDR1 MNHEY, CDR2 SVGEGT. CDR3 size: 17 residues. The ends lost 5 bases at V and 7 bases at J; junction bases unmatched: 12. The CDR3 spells CASSPIASDRGNSPLHF. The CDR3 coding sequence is TGTGCCAGCAGTCCCATCGCCTCGGACAGGGGCAATTCACCCCTCCACTTT.

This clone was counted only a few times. CDR3 loop: CASKIGGGYTDTQYF. The CDR3 DNA reads TGTGCCAGTAAGATTGGGGGGGGCTACACAGATACGCAGTATTTT. This chain links TRBV28 with TRBJ2-3; the D gene is possibly TRBD2 (7 bases). The CDR3 runs to 15 residues. V was trimmed by 9 bases and J by 2 bases, leaving 18 bases between them. CDR1 and CDR2 (germline): MDHEN, SYDVKM.

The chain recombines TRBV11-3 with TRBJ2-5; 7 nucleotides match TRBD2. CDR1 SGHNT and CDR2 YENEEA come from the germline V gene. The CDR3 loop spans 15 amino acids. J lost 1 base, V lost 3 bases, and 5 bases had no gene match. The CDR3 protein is CASSFRGGGQETQYF. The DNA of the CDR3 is TGTGCCAGCAGCTTTCGAGGCGGGGGCCAAGAGACCCAGTACTTC.

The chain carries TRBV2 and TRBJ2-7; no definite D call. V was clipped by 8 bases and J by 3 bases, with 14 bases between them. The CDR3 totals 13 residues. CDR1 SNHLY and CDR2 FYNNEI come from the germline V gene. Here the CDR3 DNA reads TGTGCCAGCGGATTGGAGATATACTACGAGCAGTACTTC. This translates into CASGLEIYYEQYF.

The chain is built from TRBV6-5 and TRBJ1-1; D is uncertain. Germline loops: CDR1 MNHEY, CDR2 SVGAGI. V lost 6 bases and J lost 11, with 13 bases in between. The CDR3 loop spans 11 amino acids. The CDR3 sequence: CASRVGLEAFF. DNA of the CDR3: TGTGCCAGCAGGGTGGGCCTTGAGGCTTTCTTT.

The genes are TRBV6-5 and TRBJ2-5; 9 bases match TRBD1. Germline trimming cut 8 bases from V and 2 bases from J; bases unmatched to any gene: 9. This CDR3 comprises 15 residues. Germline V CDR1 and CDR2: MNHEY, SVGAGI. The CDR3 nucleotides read TGTGCCAGCTCCTTGGACAGGGGTGGGCAAGAGACCCAGTACTTC. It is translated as CASSLDRGGQETQYF.

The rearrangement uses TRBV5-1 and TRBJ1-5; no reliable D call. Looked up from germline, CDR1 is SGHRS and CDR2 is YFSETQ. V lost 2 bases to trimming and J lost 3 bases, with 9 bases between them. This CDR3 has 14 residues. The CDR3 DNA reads TGCGCCAGCAGCTTTGGAGATACCAATCAGCCCCAGCATTTT. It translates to CASSFGDTNQPQHF.

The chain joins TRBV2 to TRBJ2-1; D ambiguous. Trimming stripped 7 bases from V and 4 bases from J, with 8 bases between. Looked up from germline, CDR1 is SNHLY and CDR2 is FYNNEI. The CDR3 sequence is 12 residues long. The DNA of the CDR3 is TGTGCCAGCACGGCGGCTTACAATGAGCAGTTCTTC. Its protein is CASTAAYNEQFF.

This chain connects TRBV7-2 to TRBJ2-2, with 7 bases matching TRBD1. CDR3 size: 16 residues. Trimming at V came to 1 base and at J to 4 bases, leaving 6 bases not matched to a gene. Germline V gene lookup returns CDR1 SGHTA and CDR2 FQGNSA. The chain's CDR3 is CASSLVSTGPTGELFF. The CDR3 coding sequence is TGTGCCAGCAGCTTAGTATCGACAGGGCCCACCGGGGAGCTGTTTTTT.

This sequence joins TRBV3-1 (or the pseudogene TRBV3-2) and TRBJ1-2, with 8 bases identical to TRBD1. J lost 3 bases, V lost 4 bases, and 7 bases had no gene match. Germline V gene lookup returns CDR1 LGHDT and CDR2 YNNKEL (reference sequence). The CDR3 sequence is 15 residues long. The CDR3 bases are TGTGCCAGCAGCCCTATCCAGGGGGCGGACTATGGCTACACCTTC. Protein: CASSPIQGADYGYTF.

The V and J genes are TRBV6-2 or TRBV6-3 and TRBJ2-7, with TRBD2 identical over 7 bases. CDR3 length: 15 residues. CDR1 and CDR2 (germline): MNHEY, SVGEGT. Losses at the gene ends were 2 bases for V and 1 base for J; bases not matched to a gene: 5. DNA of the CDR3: TGTGCCAGCAGTTACACCGTGGGGGGGTCCTACGAGCAGTACTTC. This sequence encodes CASSYTVGGSYEQYF.